The entry below gives a single TCR beta chain sequence along with its context. Antigen: not known. This CDR3 has 14 residues. Germline V gene data show CDR1 as MGHDK and CDR2 as SYGVNS. Trimming removed 5 bases from V and 8 bases from J; junction bases left unmatched: 11. This record belongs to a study of cytomegalovirus exposure and HLA in healthy donors. General observations from the study: Cytomegalovirus association was listed for approximately 160 TCR beta chains.

Use of 60 Vbeta and 13 Jbeta primers characterized the PCR. Clones were read by immunoSEQ multiplex PCR, and TCRdb kept only the in-frame ones, dropping some. The table records about 130,000 clones, roughly 79% of them present only once. The sequence derives from a man younger than 35 in good health and CMV-seronegative. Material for sequencing was PBMCs. The chain employs TRBV25-1 and TRBJ1-1, with 7 positions matching TRBD1. In DNA, the CDR3 is TGTGCCAGCAGTCCCCAACCTGACAGGGAGGAAGCTTTCTTT. Amino acids: CASSPQPDREEAFF.